This TCR beta chain originates from a study of T cells in Graves' hyperthyroidism and ophthalmopathy. This clonotype was counted ten times or more. Amplification of TCR beta CDR3 regions used RNA as the template. The TCR CDR3 was amplified in a first-round RT-PCR using the HTBI primer set. One entry per CDR3 protein results from TCRdb running MiXCR on the multiplex PCR reads. The sample holds approximately 600,000 distinct CDR3 sequences, 14% to 15% seen once. The CDR3 covers 17 residues. With V trimmed by 4 bases and J by 0 bases, 8 bases remained unmatched. Looked up from germline, CDR1 is SGHAT and CDR2 is FQNNGV.

The sequenced sample was blood. The clonotype was recovered from a middle-aged woman with Graves' ophthalmopathy. This sequence joins TRBV11-2 and TRBJ2-5, with 10 bases matching TRBD2. As DNA, the CDR3 is TGTGCCAGCAGCTCCTTGGGGGGACTAGCGTACCAAGAGACCCAGTACTTC. It codes for CASSSLGGLAYQETQYF. The entire variable domain, with the rest obtained from reference TRBV11-2 and TRBJ2-5, is as follows: EAGVAQSPRYKIIEKRQSVAFWCNPISGHATLYWYQQILGQGPKLLIQFQNNGVVDDSQLPKDRFSAERLKGVDSTLKIQPAKLEDSAVYLCASSSLGGLAYQETQYFGPGTRLLVL.